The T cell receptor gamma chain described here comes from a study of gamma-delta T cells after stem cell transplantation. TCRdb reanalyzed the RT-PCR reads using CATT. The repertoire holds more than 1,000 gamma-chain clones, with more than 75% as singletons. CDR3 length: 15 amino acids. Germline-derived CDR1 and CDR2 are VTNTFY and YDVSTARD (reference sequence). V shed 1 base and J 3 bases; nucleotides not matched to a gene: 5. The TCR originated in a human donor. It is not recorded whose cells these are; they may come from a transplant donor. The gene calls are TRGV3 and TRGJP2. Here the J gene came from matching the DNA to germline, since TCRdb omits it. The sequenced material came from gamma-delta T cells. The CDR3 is CATWDRLGSDWIKTF. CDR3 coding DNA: TGTGCCACCTGGGACAGACTGGGTAGTGATTGGATCAAGACGTTT.